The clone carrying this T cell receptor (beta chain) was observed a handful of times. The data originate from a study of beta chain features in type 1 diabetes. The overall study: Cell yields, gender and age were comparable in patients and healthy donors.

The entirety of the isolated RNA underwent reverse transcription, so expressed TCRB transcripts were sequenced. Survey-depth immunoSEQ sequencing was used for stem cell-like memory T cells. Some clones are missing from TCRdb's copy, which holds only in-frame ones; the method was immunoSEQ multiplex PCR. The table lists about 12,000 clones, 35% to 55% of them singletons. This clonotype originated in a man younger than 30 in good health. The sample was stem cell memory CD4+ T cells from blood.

The CDR3 loop reads CSASRGPQFF. CDR3 nucleotide sequence: TGCAGTGCTAGTAGGGGTCCGCAGTTCTTC. The chain joins TRBV20-1 to TRBJ2-1, with D possibly being TRBD1 (5 bases). The germline V gene encodes CDR1 DFQATT and CDR2 SNEGSKA (reference sequence). V was clipped by 3 bases and J by 12 bases, with 9 bases between them. The CDR3 has 10 residues.